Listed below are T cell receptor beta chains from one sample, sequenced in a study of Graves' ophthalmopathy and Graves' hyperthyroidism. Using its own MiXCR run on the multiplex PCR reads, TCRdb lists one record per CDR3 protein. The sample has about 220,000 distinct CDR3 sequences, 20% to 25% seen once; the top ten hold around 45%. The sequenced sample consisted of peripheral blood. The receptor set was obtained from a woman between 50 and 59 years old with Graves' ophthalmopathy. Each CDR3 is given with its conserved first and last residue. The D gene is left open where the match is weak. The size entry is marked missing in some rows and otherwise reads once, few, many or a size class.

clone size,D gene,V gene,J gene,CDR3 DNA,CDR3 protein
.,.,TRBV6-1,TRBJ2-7,TGTGCCAGCAGTGCCGGGTCCTACGAGCAGTACTTC,CASSAGSYEQYF
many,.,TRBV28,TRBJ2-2,TGTGCCATCACCGCTCGGGACCCTGTTTTAGCCGGGGAGCTGTTTTTT,CAITARDPVLAGELFF
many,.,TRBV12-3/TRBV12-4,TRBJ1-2,TGTGCCAGCAGTTTAGGCCAGAGTTTTAACTATGGCTACACCTTC,CASSLGQSFNYGYTF
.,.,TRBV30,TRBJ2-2,TGTGCCTGGAGTGGATTTGGATTGAACACCGGGGAGCCGTTTTTT,CAWSGFGLNTGEPFF
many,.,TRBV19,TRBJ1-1,TGTGCCAGTACCCCCGGAGGGGCGGACACTGAAGCTTTCTTT,CASTPGGADTEAFF
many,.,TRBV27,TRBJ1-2,TGTGCCAGCAGTTTAAACCCGCAGGGTGCTGGCTACACCTTC,CASSLNPQGAGYTF
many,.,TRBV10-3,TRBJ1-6,TGTGCCATCAGTGATACCGGCAATAATTCACCCCTCCACTTT,CAISDTGNNSPLHF
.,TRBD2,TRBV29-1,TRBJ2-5,TGCAGCGCCGCGGGGGGAGGGCGATGGGAGACCCAGTACTTC,CSAAGGGRWETQYF
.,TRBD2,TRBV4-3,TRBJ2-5,TGCGCCAGACCCGGGGGGCAAGAGACCCAGTACTTC,CARPGGQETQYF
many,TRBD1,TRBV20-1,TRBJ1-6,TGCAGTGGAAAGGGGGCGCCGAGCTCCTATAATTCACCCCTCCACTTT,CSGKGAPSSYNSPLHF
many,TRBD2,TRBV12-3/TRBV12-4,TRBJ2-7,TGTGCCAGCACCCCGGGACTAGATAACTACGAGCAGTACTTC,CASTPGLDNYEQYF
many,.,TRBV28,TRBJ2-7,TGCGCCAGATGGGGAGACTACGAGCAGTACTTC,CARWGDYEQYF
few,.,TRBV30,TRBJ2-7,TGTGCCTGGAAGCCAGGGGTATACGAGCAGTACTTC,CAWKPGVYEQYF
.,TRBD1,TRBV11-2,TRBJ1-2,TGTGCCAGCAGCCCCAGCCCGACAGGGGGCGGCTATGGCTACACCTTC,CASSPSPTGGGYGYTF
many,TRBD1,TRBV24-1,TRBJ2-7,TGTGCCACCAGTGATTCCGACAGGGCTGGGTCCTACGAGCAGTACTTC,CATSDSDRAGSYEQYF
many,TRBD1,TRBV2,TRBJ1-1,TGTGCCAGCATGTTGGACAGGGTGGGCACTGAAGCTTTCTTT,CASMLDRVGTEAFF
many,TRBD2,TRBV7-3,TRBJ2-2,TGTGCCAGCAGCCCTTACAGACTAGCGGGCGGGGAGCTGTTTTTT,CASSPYRLAGGELFF
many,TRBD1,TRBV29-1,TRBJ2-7,TGCAGCGTGTTGACAGGGCAGTCCTACGAGCAGTACTTC,CSVLTGQSYEQYF
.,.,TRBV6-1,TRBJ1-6,TGTGCCAGCAGAAGGGACTATAATTCACCCCTCCACTTT,CASRRDYNSPLHF
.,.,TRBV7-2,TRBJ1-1,TGTGCCAGCAGCCCTGATACTAGAGCTTTCTTT,CASSPDTRAFF
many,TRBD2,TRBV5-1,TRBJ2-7,TGCGCCAGCAGCCTGGGACTAAGCGGCTACGAGCAGTACTTC,CASSLGLSGYEQYF
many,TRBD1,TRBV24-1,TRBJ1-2,TGTGCCACCAGTCCCAGGACAGGGGAGCGAGACTATGGCTACACCTTC,CATSPRTGERDYGYTF
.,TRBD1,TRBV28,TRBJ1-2,TGTGCCAGCAGCCCCCTGGACAGGTCATATGGCTACACCTTC,CASSPLDRSYGYTF
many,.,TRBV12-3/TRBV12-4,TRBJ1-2,TGTGCCAGCAGTCCAGCGGGACTGAACTATGGCTACACCTTC,CASSPAGLNYGYTF
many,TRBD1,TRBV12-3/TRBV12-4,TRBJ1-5,TGTGCCAGCAGCCGACAGGGTTTTCAGCCCCAGCATTTT,CASSRQGFQPQHF
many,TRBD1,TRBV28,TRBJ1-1,TGTGCCGGGGGACAGCCACAAGAAGCTTTCTTT,CAGGQPQEAFF
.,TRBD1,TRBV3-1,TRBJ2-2,TGTGCCAGCAGCCGCCGACAGGGGATATACGGGGAGCTGTTTTTT,CASSRRQGIYGELFF
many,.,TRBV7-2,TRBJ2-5,TGTGCCAGCAGCTTAGGGGGGTCGGGGACCCAGTACTTC,CASSLGGSGTQYF
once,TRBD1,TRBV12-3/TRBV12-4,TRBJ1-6,TGTGCCAGCAGAACCGGGACAGGGAGTTCACCCCTCCACTTT,CASRTGTGSSPLHF
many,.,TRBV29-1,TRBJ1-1,TGCAGCGTTGATGGGGTTGGGGGCACTGAAGCTTTCTTT,CSVDGVGGTEAFF
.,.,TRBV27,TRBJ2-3,TGTGCCAGCAGCTACATTGGGCGGGGGCCCACTCGGGTAAATACGCATTATTTT,CASSYIGRGPTRVNTHYF
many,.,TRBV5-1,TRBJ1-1,TGCGCCAGCAGCTTGGCCGGCGGGGGGAACACTGAAGCTTTCTTT,CASSLAGGGNTEAFF
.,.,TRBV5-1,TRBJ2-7,TGCGCCAGCAGCTCAGAGAGATGGCCCTACGAGCAGTACTTC,CASSSERWPYEQYF
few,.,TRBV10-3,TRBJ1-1,TGTGCCATCAGTGGAGTGGGGCAGGTGAACACTGAAGCTTTCTTT,CAISGVGQVNTEAFF
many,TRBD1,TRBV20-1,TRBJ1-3,TGCAGTGCTGATATCGGGACAGCTGGAAACACCATATATTTT,CSADIGTAGNTIYF
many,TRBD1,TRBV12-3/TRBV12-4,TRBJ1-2,TGTGCCAGCAGTTTCATGGGGTTCAGGGGGGATGGCTACACCTTC,CASSFMGFRGDGYTF
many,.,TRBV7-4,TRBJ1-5,TGTGCCAGCAGCTTAGTTGCCGGGGTGAGCAATCAGCCCCAGCATTTT,CASSLVAGVSNQPQHF
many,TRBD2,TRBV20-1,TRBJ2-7,TGCAGTGCTAGAATCACCGGCGGGAGCTCCTACGAGCAGTACTTC,CSARITGGSSYEQYF
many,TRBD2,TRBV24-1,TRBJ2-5,TGTGCCACCCAAACTAGCGCTGGGACCCAGTACTTC,CATQTSAGTQYF
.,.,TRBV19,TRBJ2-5,TGTGCCAGTAAGGAAGATAACCAAGAGACCCAGTACTTC,CASKEDNQETQYF
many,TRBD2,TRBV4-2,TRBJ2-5,TGTGCCAGCAGCCAAGATATGACTAGCGGGAGTGAGACCCAGTACTTC,CASSQDMTSGSETQYF